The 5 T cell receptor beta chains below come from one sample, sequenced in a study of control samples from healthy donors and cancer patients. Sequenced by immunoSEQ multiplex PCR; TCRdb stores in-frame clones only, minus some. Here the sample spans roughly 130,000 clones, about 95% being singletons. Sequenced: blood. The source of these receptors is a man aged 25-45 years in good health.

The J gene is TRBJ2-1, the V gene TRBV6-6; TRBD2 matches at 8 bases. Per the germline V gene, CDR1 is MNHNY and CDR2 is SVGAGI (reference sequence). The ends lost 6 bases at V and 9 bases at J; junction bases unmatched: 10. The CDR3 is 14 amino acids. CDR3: CASSHGGAFREQFF. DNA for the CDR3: TGTGCCAGCAGCCACGGGGGGGCCTTTCGTGAGCAGTTCTTC.

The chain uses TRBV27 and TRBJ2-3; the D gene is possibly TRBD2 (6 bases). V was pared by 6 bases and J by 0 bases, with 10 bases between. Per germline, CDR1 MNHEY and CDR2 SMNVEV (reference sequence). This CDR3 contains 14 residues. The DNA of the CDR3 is TGTGCCAGCAGCTACGGGGGTAGCACAGATACGCAGTATTTT. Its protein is CASSYGGSTDTQYF.

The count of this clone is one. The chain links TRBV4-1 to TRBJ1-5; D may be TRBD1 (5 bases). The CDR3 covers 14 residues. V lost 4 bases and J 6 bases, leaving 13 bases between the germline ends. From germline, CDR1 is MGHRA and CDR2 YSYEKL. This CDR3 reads CASSPRGVGQPQHF. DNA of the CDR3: TGCGCCAGCAGCCCCCGGGGGGTCGGTCAGCCCCAGCATTTT.

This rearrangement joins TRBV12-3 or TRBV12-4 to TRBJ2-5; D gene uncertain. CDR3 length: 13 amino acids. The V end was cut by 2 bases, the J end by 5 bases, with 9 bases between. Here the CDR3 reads CASSLRVEETQYF. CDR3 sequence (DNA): TGTGCCAGCAGTTTACGGGTGGAGGAGACCCAGTACTTC.

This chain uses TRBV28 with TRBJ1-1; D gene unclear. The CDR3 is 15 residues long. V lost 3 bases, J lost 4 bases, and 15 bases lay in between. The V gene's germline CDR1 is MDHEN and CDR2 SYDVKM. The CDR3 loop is CASSFVRGTGTEAFF. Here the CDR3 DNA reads TGTGCCAGCAGTTTTGTGCGGGGAACGGGCACTGAAGCTTTCTTT.